This TCR beta chain was obtained from a study of blood T cell repertoires in COVID-19 (dated by TCRdb to the early 2020s). For context, the study as a whole: Collaborator samples came from the United States, Italy and Spain and covered acute and convalescent phases of COVID-19. Samples came from the ongoing ImmuneRACE study (first 160 participants) plus 1,254 subjects from 6 global collaborators. The prospective study material was composed of cDNA or gDNA derived from T cells, B-cell-depleted T cells, or PBMCs. A freely available public database, intended as a resource for researchers studying the immune response to SARS-CoV-2, is where the repertoires were released. A de-identified subject ID, COVID-19 status, age in years and sex were almost always included in the sample metadata. Where available, HLA class I and class II types were taken from metadata supplied by the sample provider and were not determined by assay-based typing. Subjects who had been exposed to COVID-19, were actively infected with it, or had recovered from it provided the deeply sampled blood TCRbeta repertoires that made up the dataset. The investigation overall reported the following: Clinical and demographic metadata were provided uncurated, with the amount varying by source and participant.

TCRbeta CDR3 regions were amplified from genomic DNA using the immunoSEQ Assay, a bias-controlled multiplex PCR. As for the original processing: The number of nucleated cells in each sample was estimated from the amplification of reference gene primers within the assay. To quantify the absolute abundance of each unique TCRbeta CDR3 rearrangement, sequence reads were collapsed and filtered. Productive Simpson clonality was computed per sample as the square root of Simpson's diversity index over productive rearrangements. Drawn from immuneACCESS, this table holds only the in-frame rearrangements with V and J called that TCRdb kept. Clones are partly lost; checked studies trace under half to an unresolved V gene and leave the rest unexplained. That table furnishes V, J and clone size, whereas the DNA furnished D and trimming. This sample gives roughly 100,000 clones in total; around 80% of them show up just once. Less than 20% of the sample goes to the ten largest clones.

Including the terminal cysteine and phenylalanine, the CDR3 comprises 14 residues. Just CDR3 DNA is preserved here, 42 bases in frame from base 1. V and J lose 4 bases and 4 bases, and a span of 11 bases separates them. CDR1 and CDR2 were assigned from the germline V gene as KGHSH and LQKENI. About this clone itself: There is no known antigen for this receptor. No clone much larger than this one lies a single base away; base qualities are absent.

The collaborating institutions used their own protocols to collect whole blood in K2EDTA tubes. Collaborator samples were shipped for TCRbeta analysis as frozen whole blood, isolated PBMCs, or DNA extracted from either sample type. The source of this sequence is a woman older than 75 with acute or convalescent COVID-19. Recombination linked TRBV18 to TRBJ1-3, with TRBD1 tentatively as D gene (5 bases match). What was sequenced was peripheral blood. At the DNA level, the sequence is TGTGCCAGCTCACGCGGACAAGTAGGAAACACCATATATTTT. Translation gives CASSRGQVGNTIYF.